The T cell receptor (beta chain) under discussion was sequenced for a study of somatic mutations in cytotoxic T cells in rheumatoid arthritis. Overall study results and limits: Only rheumatoid arthritis patients, not healthy controls, showed CD8+ clonality increasing with age. Per patient, the largest CD8+ clone was found to exceed 20% of CD8+ cells in 8 of 65 cases. Reported slight underrepresentation of TRBV07 in rheumatoid arthritis patients was not subjected to multiple-comparison adjustment.

Germline assignment: CDR1 WSHSY and CDR2 SAAADI. Trimming took 3 bases from V and 0 from J; bases not matched to a gene: 2. CDR3 length equals 15 residues. The table lists this clone with a count of one. Its matching antigen is unknown. CD4+ and CD8+ cells were isolated by positive magnetic bead selection, with purity checked by flow cytometry. Generated by immunoSEQ multiplex PCR, the TCRdb table keeps only in-frame clones and is missing some. The sample records over 10,000 clones, roughly four fifths being singletons. Sequencing input: CD8+ T cells sorted from blood. The source is an older woman in good health. This chain connects TRBV10-2 to TRBJ2-7, with 10 bases matching TRBD2. The CDR3 spells CASSDLAGASYEQYV. The DNA of the CDR3 is TGCGCCAGCAGTGACCTAGCGGGGGCCTCCTACGAGCAGTACGTC.